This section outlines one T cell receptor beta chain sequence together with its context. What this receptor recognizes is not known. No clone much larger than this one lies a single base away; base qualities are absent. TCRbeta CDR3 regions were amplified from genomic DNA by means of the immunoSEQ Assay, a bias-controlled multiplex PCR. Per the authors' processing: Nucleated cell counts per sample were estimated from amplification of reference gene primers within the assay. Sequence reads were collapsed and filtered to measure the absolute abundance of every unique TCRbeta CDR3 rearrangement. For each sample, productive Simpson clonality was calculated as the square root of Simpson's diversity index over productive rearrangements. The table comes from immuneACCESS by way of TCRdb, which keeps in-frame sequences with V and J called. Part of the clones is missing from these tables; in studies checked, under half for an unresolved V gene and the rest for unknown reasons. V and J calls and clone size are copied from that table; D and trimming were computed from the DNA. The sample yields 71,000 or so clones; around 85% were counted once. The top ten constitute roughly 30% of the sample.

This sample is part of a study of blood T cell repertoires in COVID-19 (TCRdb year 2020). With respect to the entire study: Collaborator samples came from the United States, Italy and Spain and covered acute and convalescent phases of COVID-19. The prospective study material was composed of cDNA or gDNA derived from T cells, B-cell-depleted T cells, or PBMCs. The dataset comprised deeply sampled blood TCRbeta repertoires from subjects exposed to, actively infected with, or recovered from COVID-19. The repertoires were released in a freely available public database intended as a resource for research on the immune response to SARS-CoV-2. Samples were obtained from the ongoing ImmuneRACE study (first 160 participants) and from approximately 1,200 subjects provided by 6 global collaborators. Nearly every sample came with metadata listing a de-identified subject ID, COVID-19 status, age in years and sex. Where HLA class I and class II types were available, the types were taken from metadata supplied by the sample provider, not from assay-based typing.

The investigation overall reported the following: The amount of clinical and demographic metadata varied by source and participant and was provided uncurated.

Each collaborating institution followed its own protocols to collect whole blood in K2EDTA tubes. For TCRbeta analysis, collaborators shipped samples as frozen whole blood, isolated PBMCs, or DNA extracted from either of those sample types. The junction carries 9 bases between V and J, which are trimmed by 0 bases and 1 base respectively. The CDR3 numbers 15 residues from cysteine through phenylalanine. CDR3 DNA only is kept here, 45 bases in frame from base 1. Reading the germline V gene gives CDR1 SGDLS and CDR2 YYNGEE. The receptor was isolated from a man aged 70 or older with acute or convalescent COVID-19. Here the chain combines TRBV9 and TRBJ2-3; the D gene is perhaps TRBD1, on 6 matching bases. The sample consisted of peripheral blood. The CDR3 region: CASSVDPGGTDTQYF. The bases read TGTGCCAGCAGCGTAGATCCAGGGGGCACAGATACGCAGTATTTT.